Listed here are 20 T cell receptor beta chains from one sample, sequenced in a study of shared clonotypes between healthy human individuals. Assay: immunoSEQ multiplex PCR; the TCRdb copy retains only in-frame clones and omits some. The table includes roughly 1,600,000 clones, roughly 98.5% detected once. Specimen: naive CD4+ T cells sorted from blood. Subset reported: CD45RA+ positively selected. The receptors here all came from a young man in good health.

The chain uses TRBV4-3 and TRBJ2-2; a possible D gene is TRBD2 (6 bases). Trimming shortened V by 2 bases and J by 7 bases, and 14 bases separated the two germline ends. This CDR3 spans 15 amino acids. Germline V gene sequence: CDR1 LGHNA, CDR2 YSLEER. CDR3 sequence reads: CASSQSREWGGELFF. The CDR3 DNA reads TGCGCCAGCAGCCAATCCCGGGAGTGGGGCGGGGAGCTGTTTTTT.

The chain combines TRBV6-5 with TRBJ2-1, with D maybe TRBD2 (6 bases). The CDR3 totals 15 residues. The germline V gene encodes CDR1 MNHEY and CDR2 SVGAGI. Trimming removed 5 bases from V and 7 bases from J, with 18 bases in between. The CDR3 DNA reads TGTGCCAGCAGTCCGTTAGCCGCCGGGGGAAATGAGCAGTTCTTC. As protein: CASSPLAAGGNEQFF.

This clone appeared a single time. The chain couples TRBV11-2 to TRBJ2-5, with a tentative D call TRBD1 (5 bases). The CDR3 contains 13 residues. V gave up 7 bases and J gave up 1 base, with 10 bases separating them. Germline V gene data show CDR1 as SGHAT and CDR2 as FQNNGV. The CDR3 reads CASNRHPQETQYF. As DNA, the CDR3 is TGTGCCAGCAACAGGCATCCCCAAGAGACCCAGTACTTC.

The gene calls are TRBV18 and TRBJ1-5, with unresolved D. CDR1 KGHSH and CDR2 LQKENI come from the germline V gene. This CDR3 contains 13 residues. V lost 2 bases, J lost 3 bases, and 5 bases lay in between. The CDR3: CASSPWNNQPQHF. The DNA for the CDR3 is TGTGCCAGCTCACCATGGAACAATCAGCCCCAGCATTTT.

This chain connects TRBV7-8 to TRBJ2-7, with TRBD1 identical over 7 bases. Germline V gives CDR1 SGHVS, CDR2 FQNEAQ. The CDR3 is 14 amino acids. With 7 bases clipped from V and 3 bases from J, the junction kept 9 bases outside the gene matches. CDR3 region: CASISGTAYYEQYF. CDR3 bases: TGTGCCAGCATCTCAGGGACAGCCTACTACGAGCAGTACTTC.

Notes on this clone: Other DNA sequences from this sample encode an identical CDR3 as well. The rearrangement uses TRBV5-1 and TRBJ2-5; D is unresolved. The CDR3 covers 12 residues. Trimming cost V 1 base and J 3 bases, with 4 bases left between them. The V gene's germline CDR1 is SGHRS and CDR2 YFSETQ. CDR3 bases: TGCGCCAGCAGCTTGAGAGAAGAGACCCAGTACTTC. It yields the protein CASSLREETQYF.

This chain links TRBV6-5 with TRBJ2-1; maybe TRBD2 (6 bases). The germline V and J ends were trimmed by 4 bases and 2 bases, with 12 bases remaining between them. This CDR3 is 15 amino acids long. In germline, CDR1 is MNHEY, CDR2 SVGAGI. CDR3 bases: TGTGCCAGCAGTTCTCTTAGCGGCGCCTACAATGAGCAGTTCTTC. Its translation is CASSSLSGAYNEQFF.

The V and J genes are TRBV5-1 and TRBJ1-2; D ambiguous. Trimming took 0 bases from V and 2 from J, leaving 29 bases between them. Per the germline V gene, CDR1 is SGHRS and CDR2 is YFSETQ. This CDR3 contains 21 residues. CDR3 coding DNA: TGCGCCAGCAGCTTGGTAATTCCTTACGGCTATGTAGGGCAAAACAACTATGGCTACACCTTC. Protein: CASSLVIPYGYVGQNNYGYTF.

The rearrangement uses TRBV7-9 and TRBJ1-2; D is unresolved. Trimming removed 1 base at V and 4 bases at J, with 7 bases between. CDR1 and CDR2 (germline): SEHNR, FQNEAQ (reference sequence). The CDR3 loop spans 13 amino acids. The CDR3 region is CASSLVNSYGYTF. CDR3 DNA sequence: TGTGCCAGCAGCTTAGTTAACAGCTATGGCTACACCTTC.

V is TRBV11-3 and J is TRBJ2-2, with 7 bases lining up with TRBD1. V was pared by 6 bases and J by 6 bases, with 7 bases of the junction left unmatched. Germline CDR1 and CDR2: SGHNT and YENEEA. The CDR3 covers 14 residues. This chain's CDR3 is CASSQGVQAGELFF. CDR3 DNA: TGTGCCAGCAGTCAGGGGGTCCAGGCCGGGGAGCTGTTTTTT.

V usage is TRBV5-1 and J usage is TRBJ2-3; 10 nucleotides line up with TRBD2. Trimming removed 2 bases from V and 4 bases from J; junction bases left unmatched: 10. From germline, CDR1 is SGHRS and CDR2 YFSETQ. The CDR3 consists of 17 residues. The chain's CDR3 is CASSFDKREGRADTQYF. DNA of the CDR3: TGCGCCAGCAGCTTTGATAAGCGGGAGGGCCGGGCAGATACGCAGTATTTT.

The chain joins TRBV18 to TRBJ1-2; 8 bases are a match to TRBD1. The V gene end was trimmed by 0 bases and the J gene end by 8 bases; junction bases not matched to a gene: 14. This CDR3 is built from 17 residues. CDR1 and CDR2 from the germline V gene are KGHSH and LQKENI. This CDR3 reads CASSPPSARGLPRGYTF. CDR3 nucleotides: TGTGCCAGCTCACCACCTTCGGCCAGGGGGCTTCCAAGGGGCTACACCTTC.

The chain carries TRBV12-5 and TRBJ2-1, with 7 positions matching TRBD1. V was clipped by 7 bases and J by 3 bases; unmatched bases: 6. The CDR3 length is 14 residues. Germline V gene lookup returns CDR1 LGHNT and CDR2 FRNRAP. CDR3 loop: CASAEGAYYNEQFF. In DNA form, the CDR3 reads TGTGCTAGTGCCGAGGGGGCATACTACAATGAGCAGTTCTTC. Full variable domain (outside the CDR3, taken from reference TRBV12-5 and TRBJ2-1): DARVTQTPRHKVTEMGQEVTMRCQPILGHNTVFWYRQTMMQGLELLAYFRNRAPLDDSGMPKDRFSAEMPDATLATLKIQPSEPRDSAVYFCASAEGAYYNEQFFGPGTRLTVL.

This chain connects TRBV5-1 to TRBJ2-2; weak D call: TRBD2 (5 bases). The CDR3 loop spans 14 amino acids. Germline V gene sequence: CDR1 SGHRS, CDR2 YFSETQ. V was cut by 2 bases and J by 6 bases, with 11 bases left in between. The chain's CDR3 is CASSFTLGPGELFF. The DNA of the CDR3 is TGCGCCAGCAGCTTCACACTAGGACCCGGGGAGCTGTTTTTT.

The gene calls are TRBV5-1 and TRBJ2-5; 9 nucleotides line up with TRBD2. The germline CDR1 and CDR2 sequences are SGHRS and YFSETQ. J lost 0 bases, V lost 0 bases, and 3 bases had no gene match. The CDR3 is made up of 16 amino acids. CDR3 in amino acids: CASSLVLAGYQETQYF. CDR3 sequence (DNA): TGCGCCAGCAGCTTGGTTCTAGCGGGGTACCAAGAGACCCAGTACTTC. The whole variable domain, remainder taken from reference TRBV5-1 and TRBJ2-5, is KAGVTQTPRYLIKTRGQQVTLSCSPISGHRSVSWYQQTPGQGLQFLFEYFSETQRNKGNFPGRFSGRQFSNSRSEMNVSTLELGDSALYLCASSLVLAGYQETQYFGPGTRLLVL.

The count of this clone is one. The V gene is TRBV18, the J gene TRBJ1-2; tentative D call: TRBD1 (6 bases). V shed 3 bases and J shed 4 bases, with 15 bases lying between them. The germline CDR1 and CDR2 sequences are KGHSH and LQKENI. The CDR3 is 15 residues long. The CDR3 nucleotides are TGTGCCAGCTCACCCTACGACCGGGACACCTATGGCTACACCTTC. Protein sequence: CASSPYDRDTYGYTF.

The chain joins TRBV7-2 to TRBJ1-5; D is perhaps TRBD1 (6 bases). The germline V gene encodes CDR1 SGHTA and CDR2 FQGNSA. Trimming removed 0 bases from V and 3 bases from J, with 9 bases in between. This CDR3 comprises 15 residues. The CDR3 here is CASSLAGAPNQPQHF. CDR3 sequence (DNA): TGTGCCAGCAGCTTAGCGGGGGCTCCCAATCAGCCCCAGCATTTT. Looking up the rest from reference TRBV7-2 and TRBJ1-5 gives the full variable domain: GAGVSQSPSNKVTEKGKDVELRCDPISGHTALYWYRQSLGQGLEFLIYFQGNSAPDKSGLPSDRFSAERTGGSVSTLTIQRTQQEDSAVYLCASSLAGAPNQPQHFGDGTRLSIL.

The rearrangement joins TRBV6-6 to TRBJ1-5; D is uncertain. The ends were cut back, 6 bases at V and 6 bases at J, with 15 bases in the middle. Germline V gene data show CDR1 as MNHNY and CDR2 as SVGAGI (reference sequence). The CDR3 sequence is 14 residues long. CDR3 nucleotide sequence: TGTGCCAGCAGAAGCCAGGTTACACCTCAGCCCCAGCATTTT. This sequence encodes CASRSQVTPQPQHF.

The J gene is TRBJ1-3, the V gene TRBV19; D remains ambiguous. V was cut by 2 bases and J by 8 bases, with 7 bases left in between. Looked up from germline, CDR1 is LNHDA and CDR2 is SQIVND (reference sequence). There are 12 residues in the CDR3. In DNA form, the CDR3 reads TGTGCCAGTAGTATACCCGCAGACACCATATATTTT. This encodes CASSIPADTIYF. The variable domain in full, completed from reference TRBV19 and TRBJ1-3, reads DGGITQSPKYLFRKEGQNVTLSCEQNLNHDAMYWYRQDPGQGLRLIYYSQIVNDFQKGDIAEGYSVSREKKESFPLTVTSAQKNPTAFYLCASSIPADTIYFGEGSWLTVV.

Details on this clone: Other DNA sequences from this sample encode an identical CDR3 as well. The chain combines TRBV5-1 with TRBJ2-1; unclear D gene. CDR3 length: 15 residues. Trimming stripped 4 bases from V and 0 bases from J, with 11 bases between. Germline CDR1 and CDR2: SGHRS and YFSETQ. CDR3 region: CASSLRSSSYNEQFF. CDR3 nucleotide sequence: TGCGCCAGCAGCCTCCGATCTAGCTCCTACAATGAGCAGTTCTTC.